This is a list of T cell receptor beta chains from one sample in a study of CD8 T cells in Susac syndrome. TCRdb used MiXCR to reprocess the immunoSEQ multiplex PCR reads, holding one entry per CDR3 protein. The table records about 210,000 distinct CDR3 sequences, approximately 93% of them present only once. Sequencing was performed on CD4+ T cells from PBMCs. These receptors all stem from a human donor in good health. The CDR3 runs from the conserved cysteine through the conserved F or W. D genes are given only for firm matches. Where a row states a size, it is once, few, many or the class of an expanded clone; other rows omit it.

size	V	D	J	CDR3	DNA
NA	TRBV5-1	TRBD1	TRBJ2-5	CASSLGQGSGKETQYF	TGCGCCAGCAGCTTGGGACAGGGGAGTGGTAAAGAGACCCAGTACTTC
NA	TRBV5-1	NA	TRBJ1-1	CASSSPGPRDTEAFF	TGCGCCAGCAGCTCCCCAGGACCGCGGGACACTGAAGCTTTCTTT
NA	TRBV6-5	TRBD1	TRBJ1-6	CASRPGTGGSPLHF	TGTGCCAGCAGACCCGGGACAGGAGGGTCACCCCTCCACTTT
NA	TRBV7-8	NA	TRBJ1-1	CASSLERNTEAFF	TGTGCCAGCAGCCTAGAGCGGAACACTGAAGCTTTCTTT
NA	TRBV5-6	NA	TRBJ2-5	CASSTIGGETQYF	TGTGCCAGCAGCACGATTGGGGGAGAGACCCAGTACTTC
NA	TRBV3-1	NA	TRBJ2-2	CASSQDRGVGELFF	TGTGCCAGCAGCCAAGATAGGGGAGTCGGGGAGCTGTTTTTT
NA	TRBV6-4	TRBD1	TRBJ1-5	CASSNRGGGPQHF	TGTGCCAGCAGCAACAGGGGCGGGGGGCCCCAGCATTTT
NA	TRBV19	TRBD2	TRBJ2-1	CASSIGPPSGPYNEQFF	TGTGCCAGTAGTATCGGGCCTCCTAGCGGACCCTACAATGAGCAGTTCTTC
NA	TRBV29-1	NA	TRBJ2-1	CSVGRPTGGYNEQFF	TGCAGCGTGGGAAGGCCCACTGGGGGCTACAATGAGCAGTTCTTC
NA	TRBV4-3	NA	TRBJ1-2	CASSQDSDPGYGYTF	TGCGCCAGCAGCCAAGATAGCGACCCGGGGTATGGCTACACCTTC
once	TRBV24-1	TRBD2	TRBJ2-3	CATSDYGGRADTQYF	TGTGCCACCAGTGATTACGGGGGGAGAGCAGATACGCAGTATTTT
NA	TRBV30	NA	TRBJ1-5	CAWSVQTGTRDQPQHF	TGTGCCTGGAGTGTACAAACAGGGACAAGAGATCAGCCCCAGCATTTT
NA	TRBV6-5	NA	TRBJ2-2	CASSYSMGGPNTGELFF	TGTGCCAGCAGTTACTCGATGGGGGGGCCCAACACCGGGGAGCTGTTTTTT
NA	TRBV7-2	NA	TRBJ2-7	CASSPRAGPYEQYF	TGTGCCAGCAGCCCTAGGGCAGGGCCCTACGAGCAGTACTTC
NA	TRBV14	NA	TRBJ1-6	CASSQGAPSPLHF	TGTGCCAGCAGCCAAGGGGCGCCCTCACCCCTCCACTTT
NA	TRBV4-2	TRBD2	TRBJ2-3	CASTLKGSGGATRDTQYF	TGTGCCAGCACCCTTAAGGGCAGCGGGGGGGCCACGAGAGATACGCAGTATTTT
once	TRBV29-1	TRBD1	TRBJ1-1	CSGRTGGKGTEAFF	TGCAGCGGCCGCACAGGGGGCAAGGGCACTGAAGCTTTCTTT
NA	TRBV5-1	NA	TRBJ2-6	CASSLDFSGANVLTF	TGCGCCAGCAGCTTGGATTTCTCTGGGGCCAACGTCCTGACTTTC
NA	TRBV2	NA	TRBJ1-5	CASSSQVQPQHF	TGTGCCAGCAGTTCACAGGTTCAGCCCCAGCATTTT
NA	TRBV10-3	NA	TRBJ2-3	CAISERDTQYF	TGTGCCATCAGTGAGCGGGATACGCAGTATTTT
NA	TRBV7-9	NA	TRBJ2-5	CASSLVTRSLETQYF	TGTGCCAGCAGCTTAGTGACTAGGTCTCTGGAGACCCAGTACTTC
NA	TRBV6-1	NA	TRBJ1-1	CASSRLDTEAFF	TGTGCCAGCAGTCGACTCGACACTGAAGCTTTCTTT
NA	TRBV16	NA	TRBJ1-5	CASSLSGSSSNQPQHF	TGTGCCAGCAGCCTTTCTGGGTCAAGTAGCAATCAGCCCCAGCATTTT
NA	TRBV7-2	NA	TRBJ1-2	CASSPTGRGSYTF	TGTGCCAGCAGCCCAACGGGGCGGGGAAGCTACACCTTC
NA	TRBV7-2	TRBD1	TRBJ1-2	CASSISTGGFYGYTF	TGTGCCAGCAGCATATCCACAGGGGGCTTCTATGGCTACACCTTC
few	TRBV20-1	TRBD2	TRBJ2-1	CSAREGGGARPYNEQFF	TGCAGTGCTAGAGAAGGCGGGGGGGCAAGGCCCTACAATGAGCAGTTCTTC
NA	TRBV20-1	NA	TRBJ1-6	CSARVNRVGGDSPLHF	TGCAGTGCTAGAGTTAACCGAGTGGGGGGCGATTCACCCCTCCACTTT
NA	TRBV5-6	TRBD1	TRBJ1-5	CASSLRPGGGQPQHF	TGTGCCAGCAGCCTTCGGCCAGGGGGCGGCCAGCCCCAGCATTTT
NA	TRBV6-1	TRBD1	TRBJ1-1	CASNLGTANTEAFF	TGTGCCAGCAATCTCGGGACAGCGAACACTGAAGCTTTCTTT
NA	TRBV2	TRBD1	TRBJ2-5	CASGKMDRGETQYF	TGTGCCAGCGGAAAGATGGACAGGGGAGAGACCCAGTACTTC
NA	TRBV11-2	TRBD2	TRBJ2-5	CASTGGFRLQETQYF	TGTGCCAGCACCGGGGGGTTTAGGTTACAAGAGACCCAGTACTTC
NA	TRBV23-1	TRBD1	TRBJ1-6	CASSGTGFCITSSPLHF	TGCGCCAGCAGCGGGACAGGATTTTGTATTACGTCTTCACCCCTCCACTTT
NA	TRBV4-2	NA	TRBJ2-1	CASSRQEGEQFF	TGTGCCAGCAGCCGACAAGAGGGAGAGCAGTTCTTC
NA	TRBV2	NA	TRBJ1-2	CASTRDTYGYTF	TGTGCCAGCACCCGGGACACCTATGGCTACACCTTC
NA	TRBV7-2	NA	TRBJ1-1	CASSLSEGSEAFF	TGTGCCAGCAGCTTAAGTGAAGGGAGCGAAGCTTTCTTT
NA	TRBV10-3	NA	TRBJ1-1	CAISRGDNMNTEAFF	TGTGCCATCAGCCGGGGGGATAACATGAACACTGAAGCTTTCTTT
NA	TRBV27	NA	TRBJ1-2	CASSPEMFYGYTF	TGTGCCAGCAGTCCAGAGATGTTTTATGGCTACACCTTC
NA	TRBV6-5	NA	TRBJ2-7	CASSYSGRPEQYF	TGTGCCAGCAGTTACTCCGGGCGGCCCGAGCAGTACTTC
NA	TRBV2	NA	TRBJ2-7	CASSARRRYEQYF	TGTGCCAGCAGCGCCCGCCGACGCTACGAGCAGTACTTC
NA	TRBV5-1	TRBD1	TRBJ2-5	CASSLAGTDQETQYF	TGCGCCAGCAGCTTGGCCGGGACAGACCAAGAGACCCAGTACTTC
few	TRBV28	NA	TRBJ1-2	CASSLGGRGYTF	TGTGCCAGCAGTTTGGGCGGCCGGGGCTACACCTTC
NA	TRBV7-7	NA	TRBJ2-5	CASSPRLSRETQYF	TGTGCTAGCAGCCCACGACTCTCGCGGGAGACCCAGTACTTC
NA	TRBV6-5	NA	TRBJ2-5	CASSYSKGPGPPQYF	TGTGCCAGCAGTTACTCTAAAGGCCCCGGGCCCCCCCAGTACTTC
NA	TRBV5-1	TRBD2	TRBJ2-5	CASSWRPSSGGETQYF	TGCGCCAGCAGCTGGCGACCGTCTAGCGGGGGAGAGACCCAGTACTTC
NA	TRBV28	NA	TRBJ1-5	CASSLSVFHSNQPQHF	TGTGCCAGCAGTTTATCCGTGTTTCATAGCAATCAGCCCCAGCATTTT
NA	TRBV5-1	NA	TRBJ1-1	CASSPQGGTEAFF	TGCGCCAGCAGCCCTCAGGGTGGCACTGAAGCTTTCTTT
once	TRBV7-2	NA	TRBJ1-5	CASSSRAYQPQHF	TGTGCCAGCAGCTCCCGGGCATATCAGCCCCAGCATTTT
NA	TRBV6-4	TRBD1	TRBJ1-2	CASSPGQGYYGYTF	TGTGCCAGCTCCCCGGGACAGGGGTACTATGGCTACACCTTC
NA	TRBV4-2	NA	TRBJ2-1	CASSQDGLIGEQFF	TGTGCCAGCAGCCAAGATGGCCTTATAGGTGAGCAGTTCTTC
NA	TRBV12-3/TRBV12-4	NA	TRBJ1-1	CASNVDRVNTEAFF	TGTGCCAGCAACGTTGACCGGGTGAACACTGAAGCTTTCTTT
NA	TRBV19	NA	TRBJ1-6	CASTSTGTALHF	TGTGCCAGTACTTCGACCGGGACTGCCCTCCACTTT
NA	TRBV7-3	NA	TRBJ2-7	CASSSLGVLEQYF	TGTGCCAGCAGCTCGCTAGGAGTCCTCGAGCAGTACTTC
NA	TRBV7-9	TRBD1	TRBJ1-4	CASSFGTGSPEKLFF	TGTGCCAGCAGCTTCGGGACAGGGTCTCCTGAAAAACTGTTTTTT
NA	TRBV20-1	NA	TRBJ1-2	CSASLGSYGYTF	TGCAGTGCTAGTTTAGGTAGCTATGGCTACACCTTC
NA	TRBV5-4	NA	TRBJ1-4	CASSLTGSTNEKLFF	TGTGCCAGCAGCTTGACTGGTTCAACTAATGAAAAACTGTTTTTT
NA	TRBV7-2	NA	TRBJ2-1	CASSLAVGASFNEQFF	TGTGCCAGCAGCTTAGCGGTGGGGGCCTCGTTCAATGAGCAGTTCTTC
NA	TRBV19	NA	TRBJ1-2	CASRRLEVGTNYGYTF	TGTGCCAGTAGGCGCCTCGAGGTAGGAACTAACTATGGCTACACCTTC
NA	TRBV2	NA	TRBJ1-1	CASKEGLGVGTEAFF	TGTGCCAGCAAGGAGGGGCTGGGGGTAGGCACTGAAGCTTTCTTT
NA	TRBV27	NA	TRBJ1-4	CASRTASVFEKLFF	TGTGCCAGCAGAACTGCTAGCGTTTTCGAAAAACTGTTTTTT
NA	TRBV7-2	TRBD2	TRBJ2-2	CASSLVGGLASGELFF	TGTGCCAGCAGCTTAGTGGGGGGACTAGCCTCCGGGGAGCTGTTTTTT